The 19 T cell receptor beta chains presented below share a single source sample, sequenced in a study of cytomegalovirus exposure and HLA in healthy donors. The PCR made use of 60 Vbeta and 13 Jbeta primers. TCRdb keeps only in-frame clones here, not all; method: immunoSEQ multiplex PCR. Here the sample spans about 120,000 clones, roughly 80% being singletons. The sample consisted of PBMCs. These TCRs come from a young woman in good health and CMV-seronegative.

The chain uses TRBV18 and TRBJ1-4, with a tentative D call TRBD1 (6 bases). Trimming took 1 base from V and 0 from J, leaving 9 bases between them. Germline CDR1 reads KGHSH; CDR2 reads LQKENI. The CDR3 spans 16 residues. The CDR3 nucleotides are TGTGCCAGCTCACCACTCACAGGGTCAACTAATGAAAAACTGTTTTTT. The encoded protein is CASSPLTGSTNEKLFF.

This clone was seen a few times. V and J are TRBV2 and TRBJ1-6; 10 bases map to TRBD1. CDR3 length: 14 amino acids. Germline CDR1 and CDR2: SNHLY and FYNNEI. The V gene end was trimmed by 6 bases and the J gene end by 10 bases; junction bases not matched to a gene: 6. CDR3 region: CASSPGQGYSPLHF. CDR3 coding DNA: TGTGCCAGCAGCCCGGGACAGGGGTACTCACCCCTCCACTTT.

This chain links TRBV18 with TRBJ1-6, with D possibly being TRBD1 (6 bases). Trimming stripped 3 bases from V and 8 bases from J, with 17 bases between. There are 16 residues in the CDR3. Germline V gives CDR1 KGHSH, CDR2 LQKENI. The CDR3 is CASSPLPQGSDSPLHF. CDR3 DNA: TGTGCCAGCTCACCGCTACCACAGGGTTCGGATTCACCCCTCCACTTT.

Here the CDR3 reads CASSRASGGDQEAFF. CDR3 in DNA: TGTGCCAGCAGCCGGGCCTCGGGAGGAGACCAAGAAGCTTTCTTT. The rearrangement joins TRBV4-2 to TRBJ1-1; D is unresolved. Germline V gene sequence: CDR1 LGHNA, CDR2 YNFKEQ. The V end lost 4 bases, the J end lost 8 bases, and 20 bases lay between the germline ends. The CDR3 covers 15 residues.

CDR3 region: CASSQTGVGAFF. The CDR3 bases are TGTGCCAGCAGCCAAACAGGGGTCGGAGCTTTCTTT. This chain joins TRBV7-2 and TRBJ1-1, with TRBD1 matching over 7 bases. After removal of 5 bases from V and 10 bases from J, the junction contained 7 bases not matched to a gene. The CDR3 covers 12 residues. Germline V gene lookup returns CDR1 SGHTA and CDR2 FQGNSA.

The chain couples TRBV6-1 to TRBJ1-1, with 9 positions matching TRBD1. V lost 0 bases to trimming and J lost 12 bases; unmatched junction nucleotides: 8. Germline assignment: CDR1 MNHNS and CDR2 SASEGT. The CDR3 has 14 amino acids. For the CDR3, the DNA is TGTGCCAGCAGTGAAGCCGGGACAGGGAGTAGATCTTTCTTT. As protein: CASSEAGTGSRSFF.

The chain carries TRBV25-1 and TRBJ1-2, with D unclear. Trimming left V 2 bases short and J 4 bases short, with 8 bases between. This CDR3 is built from 13 residues. Germline loops: CDR1 MGHDK, CDR2 SYGVNS. The CDR3 loop reads CASSEGPSYGYTF. The CDR3 DNA sequence: TGTGCCAGCAGTGAAGGTCCTAGCTATGGCTACACCTTC.

The J gene is TRBJ1-6, the V gene TRBV7-9, with 9 bases matching TRBD1. J was trimmed by 7 bases and V by 5 bases; bases with no gene match: 9. This CDR3 comprises 16 residues. Per the germline V gene, CDR1 is SEHNR and CDR2 is FQNEAQ (reference sequence). For the CDR3, the DNA is TGTGCCAGCAGCACCAAACAGGGGGCGAACAATTCACCCCTCCACTTT. Translating it yields CASSTKQGANNSPLHF.

The chain is built from TRBV7-6 and TRBJ2-1; D is unresolved. Germline values: CDR1 SGHVS, CDR2 FNYEAQ. The germline V and J ends were trimmed by 5 bases and 5 bases, with 4 bases remaining between them. This CDR3 contains 11 residues. The CDR3 DNA reads as TGTGCCAGCAGCCCAGACAATGAGCAGTTCTTC. Its protein product is CASSPDNEQFF.

The chain carries TRBV29-1 and TRBJ1-1; unclear D gene. This CDR3 contains 13 residues. CDR1 and CDR2 from the germline V gene are SQVTM and ANQGSEA. V was cut by 7 bases and J by 1 base, with 13 bases left in between. CDR3 loop: CSGFVVANTEAFF. Here the CDR3 DNA reads TGCAGCGGTTTCGTGGTGGCGAACACTGAAGCTTTCTTT.

V and J are TRBV5-8 and TRBJ2-2; TRBD1 matches at 10 bases. In germline, CDR1 is SGHTS, CDR2 YDEGEE. Unmatched junction bases numbered 17, after V lost 7 bases and J lost 5 bases. The CDR3 length is 18 residues. CDR3 coding DNA: TGTGCCAGCGAAGACAGGGGGCGGGGTAGGATGAATACCGGGGAGCTGTTTTTT. It codes for CASEDRGRGRMNTGELFF.

This clone was counted a single time. The V call is TRBV7-9, the J call TRBJ1-1, with TRBD1 as a possible D gene (5 bases). CDR1 is SEHNR and CDR2 is FQNEAQ in the germline V gene (reference sequence). There are 14 residues in the CDR3. Trimming removed 1 base at V and 3 bases at J, with 9 bases between. The CDR3 sequence: CASSLGVGHTEAFF. CDR3 bases: TGTGCCAGCAGCTTAGGGGTGGGGCACACTGAAGCTTTCTTT.

This chain connects TRBV5-1 to TRBJ1-3, with 7 bases matching TRBD1. This CDR3 is 16 amino acids long. V trimming: 0 bases; J trimming: 0 bases; junction bases outside the gene matches: 3. Germline V gene sequence: CDR1 SGHRS, CDR2 YFSETQ. Written as DNA, the CDR3 is TGCGCCAGCAGCTTGGGGGGGGACAGCTCTGGAAACACCATATATTTT. It is translated as CASSLGGDSSGNTIYF.

This chain joins TRBV19 and TRBJ1-2; TRBD1 matches 7 bases. Germline trimming cut 9 bases from V and 4 bases from J; bases unmatched to any gene: 5. The CDR3 extends over 12 amino acids. Germline lookup yields CDR1 LNHDA and CDR2 SQIVND (reference sequence). The CDR3 here is CASRDSFYGYTF. DNA of the CDR3: TGTGCCAGCCGGGACAGCTTCTATGGCTACACCTTC.

V gene TRBV6-5 combines with J gene TRBJ2-4; 12 bases line up with TRBD1. J was trimmed by 5 bases and V by 5 bases; bases with no gene match: 4. The CDR3 covers 15 residues. CDR1 is MNHEY, CDR2 SVGAGI, per germline. The CDR3 DNA sequence: TGTGCCAGCAGTCGGGACAGGGGGCGGGAAAACATTCAGTACTTC. The encoded protein is CASSRDRGRENIQYF.

The rearrangement joins TRBV19 to TRBJ1-1; D possibly corresponds to TRBD1 (5 bases). Germline V lookup: CDR1 LNHDA, CDR2 SQIVND (reference sequence). The CDR3 extends over 15 amino acids. The V end lost 3 bases, the J end lost 1 base, and 12 bases lay between the germline ends. The CDR3 loop is CASSISPGGNTEAFF. CDR3 in DNA: TGTGCCAGTAGTATCTCCCCGGGGGGGAACACTGAAGCTTTCTTT.

V usage is TRBV2 and J usage is TRBJ1-1; D is unclear. Germline CDR1 and CDR2: SNHLY and FYNNEI. The CDR3 has 15 amino acids. Trimming cost V 2 bases and J 1 base, with 11 bases left between them. Written as DNA, the CDR3 is TGTGCCAGCAGTGAAATTATAAGGAGGAACACTGAAGCTTTCTTT. Protein product: CASSEIIRRNTEAFF. The full variable domain, in which reference TRBV2 and TRBJ1-1 provide the parts outside the CDR3, is EPEVTQTPSHQVTQMGQEVILRCVPISNHLYFYWYRQILGQKVEFLVSFYNNEISEKSEIFDDQFSVERPDGSNFTLKIRSTKLEDSAMYFCASSEIIRRNTEAFFGQGTRLTVV.

The count of this clone is one. This chain connects TRBV7-8 to TRBJ2-1, with 9 bases matching TRBD2. With V trimmed by 8 bases and J by 8 bases, 16 bases remained unmatched. CDR1 and CDR2 (germline): SGHVS, FQNEAQ. The CDR3 consists of 16 residues. The CDR3 protein is CASAGGGREGPDEQFF. CDR3 DNA: TGTGCCAGCGCTGGGGGGGGGCGGGAGGGCCCCGATGAGCAGTTCTTC.

This chain connects TRBV29-1 to TRBJ2-2, with TRBD2 as a possible D gene (5 bases). Germline loops: CDR1 SQVTM, CDR2 ANQGSEA. The CDR3 loop spans 11 amino acids. V lost 7 bases, J lost 3 bases, and 6 bases lay in between. The DNA of the CDR3 is TGCAGCGGGAGGTACACCGGGGAGCTGTTTTTT. Translating it yields CSGRYTGELFF.